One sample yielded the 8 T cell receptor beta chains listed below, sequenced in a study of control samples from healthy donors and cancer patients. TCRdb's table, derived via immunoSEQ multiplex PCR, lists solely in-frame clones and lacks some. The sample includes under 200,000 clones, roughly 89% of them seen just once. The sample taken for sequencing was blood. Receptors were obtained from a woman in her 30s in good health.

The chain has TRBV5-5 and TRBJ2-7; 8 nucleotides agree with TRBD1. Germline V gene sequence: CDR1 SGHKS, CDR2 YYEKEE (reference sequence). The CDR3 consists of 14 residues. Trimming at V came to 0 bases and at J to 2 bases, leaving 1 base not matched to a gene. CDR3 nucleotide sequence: TGTGCCAGCAGCTTGGACAGGGGGGCCTACGAGCAGTACTTC. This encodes CASSLDRGAYEQYF.

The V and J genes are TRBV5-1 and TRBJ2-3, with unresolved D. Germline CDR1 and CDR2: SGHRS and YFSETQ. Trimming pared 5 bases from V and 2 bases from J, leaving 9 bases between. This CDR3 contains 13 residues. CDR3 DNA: TGCGCCAGCAGGGAGTCGGACACAGATACGCAGTATTTT. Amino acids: CASRESDTDTQYF.

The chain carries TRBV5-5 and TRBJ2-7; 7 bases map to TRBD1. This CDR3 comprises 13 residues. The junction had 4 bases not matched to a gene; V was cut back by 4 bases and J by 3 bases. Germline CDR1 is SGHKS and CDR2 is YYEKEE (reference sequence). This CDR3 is CASSRQGNYEQYF. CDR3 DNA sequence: TGTGCCAGCAGCCGACAGGGAAACTACGAGCAGTACTTC.

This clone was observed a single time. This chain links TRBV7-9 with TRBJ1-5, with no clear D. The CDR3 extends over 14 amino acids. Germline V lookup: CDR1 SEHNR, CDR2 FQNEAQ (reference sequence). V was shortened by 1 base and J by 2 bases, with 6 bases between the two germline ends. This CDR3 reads CASSLGARNQPQHF. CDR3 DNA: TGTGCCAGCAGCTTAGGGGCCCGCAATCAGCCCCAGCATTTT.

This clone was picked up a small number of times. Here the CDR3 reads CASSPDFTDTQYF. As DNA, the CDR3 is TGTGCCAGCAGCCCGGACTTCACAGATACGCAGTATTTT. The chain recombines TRBV7-2 with TRBJ2-3; D is perhaps TRBD2 (5 bases). Trimming shortened V by 5 bases and J by 2 bases, and 8 bases separated the two germline ends. The CDR3 loop spans 13 amino acids. Germline values: CDR1 SGHTA, CDR2 FQGNSA. Full variable domain (outside the CDR3, taken from reference TRBV7-2 and TRBJ2-3): GAGVSQSPSNKVTEKGKDVELRCDPISGHTALYWYRQSLGQGLEFLIYFQGNSAPDKSGLPSDRFSAERTGGSVSTLTIQRTQQEDSAVYLCASSPDFTDTQYFGPGTRLTVL.

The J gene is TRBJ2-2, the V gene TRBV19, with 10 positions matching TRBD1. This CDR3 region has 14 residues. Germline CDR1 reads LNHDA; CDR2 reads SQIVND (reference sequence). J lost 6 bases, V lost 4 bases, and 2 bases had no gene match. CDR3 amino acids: CASSRQGASGELFF. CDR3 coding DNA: TGTGCCAGTAGTAGACAGGGGGCCTCCGGGGAGCTGTTTTTT.

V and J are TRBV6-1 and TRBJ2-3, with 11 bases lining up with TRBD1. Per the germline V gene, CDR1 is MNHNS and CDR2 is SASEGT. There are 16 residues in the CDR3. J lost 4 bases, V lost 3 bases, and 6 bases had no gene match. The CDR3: CASSDGMGQGADTQYF. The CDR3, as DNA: TGTGCCAGCAGTGACGGTATGGGACAGGGGGCAGATACGCAGTATTTT.

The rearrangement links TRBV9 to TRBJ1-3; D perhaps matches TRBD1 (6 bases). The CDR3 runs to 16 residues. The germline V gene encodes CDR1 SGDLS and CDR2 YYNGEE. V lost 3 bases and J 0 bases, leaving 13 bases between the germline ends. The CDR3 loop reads CASSAPRGISGNTIYF. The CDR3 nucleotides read TGTGCCAGCAGCGCGCCCAGGGGAATCTCTGGAAACACCATATATTTT.